The clone carrying this T cell receptor beta chain was seen a handful of times. These data are taken from a study of blood T cell repertoires in COVID-19. Study at large: Sources were T cells, B-cell-depleted T cells, or PBMCs; the material itself was cDNA or gDNA.

Measured with immunoSEQ multiplex PCR; TCRdb has only the in-frame clones, and not every one. Here the sample spans 110,000 to 150,000 clones, around 80% being singletons. CDR3 size: 14 residues. Trimming took 3 bases from V and 8 from J, leaving 14 bases between them. The germline CDR1 and CDR2 sequences are KGHSH and LQKENI. Material: peripheral blood. The clonotype was recovered from a woman between 50 and 59 years old with acute or convalescent COVID-19. This sequence joins TRBV18 and TRBJ1-5; tentatively, D is TRBD1 (5 bases). The CDR3 spells CASSPVDGGEPQHF. CDR3 coding DNA: TGTGCCAGCTCACCCGTTGACGGGGGTGAGCCCCAGCATTTT.